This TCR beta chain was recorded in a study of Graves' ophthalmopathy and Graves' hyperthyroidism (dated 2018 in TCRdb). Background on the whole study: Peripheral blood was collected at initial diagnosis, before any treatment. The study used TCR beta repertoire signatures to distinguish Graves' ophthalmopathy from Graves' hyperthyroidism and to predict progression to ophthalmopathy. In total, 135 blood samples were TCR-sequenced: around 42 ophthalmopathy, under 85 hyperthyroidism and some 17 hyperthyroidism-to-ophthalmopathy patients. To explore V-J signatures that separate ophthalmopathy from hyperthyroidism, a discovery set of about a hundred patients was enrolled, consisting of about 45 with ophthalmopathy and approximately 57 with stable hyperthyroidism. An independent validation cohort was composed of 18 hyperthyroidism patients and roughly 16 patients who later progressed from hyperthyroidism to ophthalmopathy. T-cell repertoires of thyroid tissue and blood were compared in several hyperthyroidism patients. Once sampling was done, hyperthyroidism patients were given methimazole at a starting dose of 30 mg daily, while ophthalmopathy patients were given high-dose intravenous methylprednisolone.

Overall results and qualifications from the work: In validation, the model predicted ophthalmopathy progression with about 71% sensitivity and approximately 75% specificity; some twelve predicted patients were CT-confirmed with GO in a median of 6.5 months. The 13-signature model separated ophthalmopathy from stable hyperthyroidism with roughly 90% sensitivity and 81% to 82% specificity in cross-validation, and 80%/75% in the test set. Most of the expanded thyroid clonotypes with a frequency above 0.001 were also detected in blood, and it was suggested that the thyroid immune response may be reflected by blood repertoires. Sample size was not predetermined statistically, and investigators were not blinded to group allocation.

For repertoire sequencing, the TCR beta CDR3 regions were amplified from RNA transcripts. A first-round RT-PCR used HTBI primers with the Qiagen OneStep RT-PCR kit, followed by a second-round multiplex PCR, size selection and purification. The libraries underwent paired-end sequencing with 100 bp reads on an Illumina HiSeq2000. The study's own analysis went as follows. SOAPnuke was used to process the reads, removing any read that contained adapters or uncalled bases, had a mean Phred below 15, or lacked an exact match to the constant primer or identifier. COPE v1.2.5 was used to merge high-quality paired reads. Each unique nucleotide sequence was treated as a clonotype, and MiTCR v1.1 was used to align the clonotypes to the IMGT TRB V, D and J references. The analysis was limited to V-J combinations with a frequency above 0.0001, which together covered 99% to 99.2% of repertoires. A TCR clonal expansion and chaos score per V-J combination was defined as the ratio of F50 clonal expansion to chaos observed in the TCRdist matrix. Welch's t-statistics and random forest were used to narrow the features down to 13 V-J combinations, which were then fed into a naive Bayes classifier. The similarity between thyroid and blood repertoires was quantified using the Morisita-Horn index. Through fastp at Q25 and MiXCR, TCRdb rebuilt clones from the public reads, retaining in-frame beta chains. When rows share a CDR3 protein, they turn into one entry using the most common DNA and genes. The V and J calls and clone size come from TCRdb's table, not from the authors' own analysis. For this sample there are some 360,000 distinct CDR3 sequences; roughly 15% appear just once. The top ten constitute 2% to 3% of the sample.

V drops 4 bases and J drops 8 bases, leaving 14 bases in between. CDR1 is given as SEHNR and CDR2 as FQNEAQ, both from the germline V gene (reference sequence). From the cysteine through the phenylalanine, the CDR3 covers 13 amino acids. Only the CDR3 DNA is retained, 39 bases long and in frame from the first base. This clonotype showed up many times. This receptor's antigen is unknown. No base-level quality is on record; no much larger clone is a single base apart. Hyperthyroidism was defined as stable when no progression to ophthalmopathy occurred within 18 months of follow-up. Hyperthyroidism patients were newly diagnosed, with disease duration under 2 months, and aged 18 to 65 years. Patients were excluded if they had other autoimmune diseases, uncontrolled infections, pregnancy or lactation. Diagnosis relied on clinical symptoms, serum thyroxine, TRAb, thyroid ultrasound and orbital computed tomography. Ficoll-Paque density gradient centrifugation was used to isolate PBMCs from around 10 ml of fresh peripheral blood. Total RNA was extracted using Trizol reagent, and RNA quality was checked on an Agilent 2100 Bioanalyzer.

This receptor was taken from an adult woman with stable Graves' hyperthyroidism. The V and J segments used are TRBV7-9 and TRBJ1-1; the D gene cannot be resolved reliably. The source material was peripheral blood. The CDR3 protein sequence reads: CASSSLDPWEAFF. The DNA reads TGTGCCAGCAGCTCGTTAGATCCCTGGGAAGCTTTCTTT.